This T cell receptor beta chain comes out of a study of blood T cell repertoires in COVID-19. The method was immunoSEQ multiplex PCR; TCRdb's version includes in-frame clones alone and lacks a portion of them. The sample includes around 200,000 clones, just over 85% of them seen just once. The germline V and J ends were trimmed by 1 base and 4 bases, with 12 bases remaining between them. The germline V gene has CDR1 SGHDT and CDR2 YYEEEE. This CDR3 spans 16 amino acids. The V gene is TRBV5-6, the J gene TRBJ2-6; weak D call: TRBD2 (6 bases). This TCR was sampled from a man older than 75 with acute or convalescent COVID-19. Source material: peripheral blood. CDR3 sequence reads: CASSLLEGYGANVLTF. The CDR3 region has the DNA TGTGCCAGCAGCTTGTTGGAGGGGTACGGGGCCAACGTCCTGACTTTC.